This T cell receptor beta chain was obtained from a study of T cell responses to AZD1222 COVID-19 vaccine. CDR1 and CDR2 (germline): SQVTM, ANQGSEA. This CDR3 comprises 15 residues. The V gene lost 2 bases and the J gene lost 0 bases, with 14 bases spanning the gap. The repertoire was sequenced with immunoSEQ multiplex PCR; TCRdb's copy has only in-frame clones and lacks some. The sample gives about 130,000 clones, 88% of which show up once; under 6% is in the top ten. Study results and caveats: Researchers report vaccine-associated CD4 TCRs spanning spike, with dominance at 160-218 and 743-854.

Of note for this clone: Its antigen is not identified.

The chain has TRBV29-1 and TRBJ2-7, with a weak D call TRBD1 (5 bases). This sequence originates from an adult who received the AZD1222 COVID-19 vaccine. The input for sequencing was peripheral blood, taken 28 days after the second AZD1222 dose. In DNA, the CDR3 is TGCAGCGTTGAAAGGGGCGGCGGCGCCTCCTACGAGCAGTACTTC. As protein: CSVERGGGASYEQYF.